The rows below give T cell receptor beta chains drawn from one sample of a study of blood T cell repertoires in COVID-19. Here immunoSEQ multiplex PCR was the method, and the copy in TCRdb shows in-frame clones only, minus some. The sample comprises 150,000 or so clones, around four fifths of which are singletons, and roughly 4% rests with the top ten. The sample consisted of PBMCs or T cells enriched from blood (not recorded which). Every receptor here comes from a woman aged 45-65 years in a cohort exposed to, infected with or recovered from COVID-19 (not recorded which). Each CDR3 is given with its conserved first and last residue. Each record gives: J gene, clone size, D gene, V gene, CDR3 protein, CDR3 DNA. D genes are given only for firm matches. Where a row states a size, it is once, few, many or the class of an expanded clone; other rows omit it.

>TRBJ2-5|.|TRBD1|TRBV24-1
CATSDPRQGTETQYF
TGTGCCACCAGTGATCCTAGACAGGGGACGGAGACCCAGTACTTC
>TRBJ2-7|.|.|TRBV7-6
CASSFNQGEQYF
TGTGCCAGCAGCTTTAACCAGGGCGAGCAGTACTTC
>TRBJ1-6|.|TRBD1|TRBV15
CATSRDFGQASYNSPLHF
TGTGCCACCAGCAGAGATTTCGGACAGGCTTCCTATAATTCACCCCTCCACTTT
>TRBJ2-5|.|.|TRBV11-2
CASTGGETQYF
TGTGCCAGCACCGGGGGAGAGACCCAGTACTTC
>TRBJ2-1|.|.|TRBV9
CATSPGGGPYNEQFF
TGTGCCACCAGCCCTGGGGGGGGCCCCTACAATGAGCAGTTCTTC
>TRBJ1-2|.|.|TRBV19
CATQRINYGYTF
TGTGCCACGCAGCGGATTAACTATGGCTACACCTTC
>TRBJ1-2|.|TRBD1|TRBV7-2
CASSAGTGDGYTF
TGTGCCAGCAGCGCCGGGACAGGGGACGGCTACACCTTC
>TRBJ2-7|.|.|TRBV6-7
CASSYSAWRGGEQYF
TGTGCCAGCAGTTACTCAGCATGGAGGGGAGGCGAGCAGTACTTC
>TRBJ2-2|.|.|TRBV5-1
CASSRSAGKNTGELFF
TGCGCCAGCAGTCGGTCGGCGGGGAAGAACACCGGGGAGCTGTTTTTT
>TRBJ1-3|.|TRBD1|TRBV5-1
CASSLATGQGNGNTIYF
TGCGCCAGCAGCTTGGCCACGGGACAGGGGAATGGAAACACCATATATTTT
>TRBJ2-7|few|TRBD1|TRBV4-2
CASSQTGTGKVEQYF
TGTGCCAGCAGCCAAACAGGGACAGGGAAAGTCGAGCAGTACTTC
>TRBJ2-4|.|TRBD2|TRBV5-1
CASSPGGASGSDIQYF
TGCGCCAGCAGCCCCGGCGGGGCTAGCGGGAGTGACATTCAGTACTTC
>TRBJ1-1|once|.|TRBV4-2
CASSQDPRGNTEAFF
TGTGCCAGCAGCCAAGATCCAAGGGGAAACACTGAAGCTTTCTTT
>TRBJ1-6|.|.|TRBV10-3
CATSPGGVDNSPLHF
TGTGCCACCTCACCCGGGGGGGTCGATAATTCACCCCTCCACTTT
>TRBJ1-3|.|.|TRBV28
CASSTTGNRNTIYF
TGTGCCAGCAGTACAACAGGGAATAGAAACACCATATATTTT
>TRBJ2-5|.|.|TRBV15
CATSRAGGPQYF
TGTGCCACCAGCAGAGCTGGCGGGCCCCAGTACTTC
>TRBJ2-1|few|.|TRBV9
CASSVVGDTSYNEQFF
TGTGCCAGCAGCGTAGTTGGGGACACCTCCTACAATGAGCAGTTCTTC
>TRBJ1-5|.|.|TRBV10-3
CAISDGQGGNQPQHF
TGTGCCATCAGTGATGGGCAGGGCGGCAATCAGCCCCAGCATTTT
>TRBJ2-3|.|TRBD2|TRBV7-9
CASSTKPSGGAGTDTQYF
TGTGCCAGCAGCACTAAACCTAGCGGGGGGGCCGGGACAGATACGCAGTATTTT
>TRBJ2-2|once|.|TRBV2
CASSVTRVSGATGELFF
TGTGCCAGCAGTGTCACGAGGGTGAGCGGAGCAACCGGGGAGCTGTTTTTT
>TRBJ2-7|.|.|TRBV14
CASSQPRGGGEQYF
TGTGCCAGCAGCCAGCCGAGGGGGGGCGGCGAGCAGTACTTC
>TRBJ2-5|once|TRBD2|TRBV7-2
CASSLAFAGGSGTQYF
TGTGCCAGCAGCTTAGCCTTCGCGGGGGGGTCCGGGACCCAGTACTTC
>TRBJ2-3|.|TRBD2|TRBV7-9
CASSLTSSTDTQYF
TGTGCCAGCAGCTTGACTAGCAGCACAGATACGCAGTATTTT
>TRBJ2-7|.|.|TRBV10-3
CAISERQGIYEQYF
TGTGCCATCAGTGAGAGGCAGGGTATCTACGAGCAGTACTTC
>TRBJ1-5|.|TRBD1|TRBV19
CASRGPGQGGHAPQHF
TGTGCCAGTAGGGGCCCGGGACAGGGGGGGCATGCGCCCCAGCATTTT
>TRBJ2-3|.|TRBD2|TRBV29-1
CSVEVGGGGTDTQYF
TGCAGCGTTGAAGTAGGCGGGGGGGGCACAGATACGCAGTATTTT
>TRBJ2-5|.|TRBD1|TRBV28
CASSRNRGELETQYF
TGTGCCAGCAGTAGAAACAGGGGAGAATTAGAGACCCAGTACTTC
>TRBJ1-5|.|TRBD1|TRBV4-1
CASSPSQQGVINQPQHF
TGCGCCAGCAGCCCAAGCCAACAGGGGGTTATCAATCAGCCCCAGCATTTT
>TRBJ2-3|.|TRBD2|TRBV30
CAWSRLAGTDTQYF
TGTGCCTGGAGTCGGCTAGCGGGGACAGATACGCAGTATTTT
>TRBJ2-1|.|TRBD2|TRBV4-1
CASSPETSASPGGNEQFF
TGCGCCAGCAGCCCAGAGACTAGCGCAAGCCCAGGTGGCAATGAGCAGTTCTTC
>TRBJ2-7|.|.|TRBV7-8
CASSFGLAEPYEQYF
TGTGCCAGCAGCTTCGGATTAGCGGAACCGTACGAGCAGTACTTC
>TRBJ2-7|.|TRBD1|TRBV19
CASSMAGQGPYEQYF
TGTGCCAGTAGTATGGCAGGACAGGGACCCTACGAGCAGTACTTC
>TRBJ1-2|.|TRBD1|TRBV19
CASSIAGTGANYGYTF
TGTGCCAGTAGTATAGCCGGGACAGGAGCTAACTATGGCTACACCTTC
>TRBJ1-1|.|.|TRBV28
CASSFPQGSNTEAFF
TGTGCCAGCAGTTTCCCTCAGGGCTCGAACACTGAAGCTTTCTTT
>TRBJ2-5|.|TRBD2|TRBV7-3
CASSRGLADQETQYF
TGTGCCAGCAGCCGGGGACTAGCGGATCAAGAGACCCAGTACTTC
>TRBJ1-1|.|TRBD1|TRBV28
CASSKPTGSVAEAFF
TGTGCCAGCAGTAAACCGACAGGGTCTGTCGCTGAAGCTTTCTTT
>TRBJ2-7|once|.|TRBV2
CASSESRGQFYEQYF
TGTGCCAGCAGTGAAAGCCGAGGACAGTTCTACGAGCAGTACTTC
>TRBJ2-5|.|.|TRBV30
CAWSVGGSQETQYF
TGTGCCTGGAGTGTCGGAGGGAGCCAAGAGACCCAGTACTTC
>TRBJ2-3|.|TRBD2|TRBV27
CASGITSGGLLGTDTQYF
TGTGCCAGCGGCATCACTAGCGGGGGCCTCCTCGGCACAGATACGCAGTATTTT
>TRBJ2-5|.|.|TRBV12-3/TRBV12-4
CASRTGNRETQYF
TGTGCCAGCAGAACAGGGAACCGAGAGACCCAGTACTTC
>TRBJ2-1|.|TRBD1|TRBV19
CASSKGQGSNEQFF
TGTGCCAGTAGCAAGGGACAGGGGTCCAATGAGCAGTTCTTC
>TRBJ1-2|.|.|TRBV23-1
CASSHDGRENYGYTF
TGCGCCAGCAGTCACGACGGGAGGGAGAACTATGGCTACACCTTC
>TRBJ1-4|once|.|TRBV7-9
CASSLAEGGFGKLFF
TGTGCCAGCAGCTTAGCGGAGGGTGGATTCGGAAAACTGTTTTTT
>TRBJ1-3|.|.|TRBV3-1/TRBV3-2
CASSLRTGGNTIYF
TGTGCCAGCAGCCTTCGAACAGGGGGAAACACCATATATTTT
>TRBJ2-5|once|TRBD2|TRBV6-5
CASSPGTSGQETQYF
TGTGCCAGCAGTCCAGGGACTAGCGGACAAGAGACCCAGTACTTC
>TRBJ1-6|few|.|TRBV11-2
CASSLGVDSPLHF
TGTGCCAGCAGCTTAGGAGTTGATTCACCCCTCCACTTT
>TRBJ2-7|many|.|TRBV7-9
CASSLGGVQYRGEQYF
TGTGCCAGCAGCTTAGGGGGAGTTCAATACCGGGGCGAGCAGTACTTC
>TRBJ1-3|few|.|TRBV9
CASTPTPRAGNTIYF
TGTGCCAGCACCCCCACCCCAAGAGCTGGAAACACCATATATTTT
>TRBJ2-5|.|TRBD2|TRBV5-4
CASSKRLAGEETQYF
TGTGCCAGCAGCAAACGACTAGCGGGAGAAGAGACCCAGTACTTC
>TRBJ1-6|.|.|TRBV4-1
CASSEASSSSYNSPLHF
TGCGCCAGCAGCGAAGCGAGTTCAAGCTCCTATAATTCACCCCTCCACTTT
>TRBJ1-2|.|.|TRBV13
CASSLSGDYGYTF
TGTGCCAGCAGCTTATCAGGGGACTATGGCTACACCTTC
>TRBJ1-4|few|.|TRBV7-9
CASSAGLGEKLFF
TGTGCCAGCAGCGCGGGGCTAGGAGAAAAACTGTTTTTT
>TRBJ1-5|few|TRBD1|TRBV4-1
CASSQAEGQGPQHF
TGCGCCAGCAGCCAGGCCGAGGGACAGGGTCCCCAGCATTTT
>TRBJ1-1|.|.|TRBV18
CASSPMRTVEAFF
TGTGCCAGCTCACCTATGAGGACAGTTGAAGCTTTCTTT
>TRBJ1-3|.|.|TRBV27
CASSRTPDTGNTIYF
TGTGCCAGCAGCCGAACCCCAGACACTGGAAACACCATATATTTT
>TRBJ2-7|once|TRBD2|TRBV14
CASSLGWTSGSYEQYF
TGTGCCAGCAGCCTTGGCTGGACTAGCGGGAGCTACGAGCAGTACTTC
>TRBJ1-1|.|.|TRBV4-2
CASSQVQTDTEAFF
TGTGCCAGCAGCCAAGTTCAGACAGACACTGAAGCTTTCTTT
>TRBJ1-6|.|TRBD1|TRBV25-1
CASSRPGQGNSPLHF
TGTGCCAGCAGTAGACCGGGACAGGGAAATTCACCCCTCCACTTT
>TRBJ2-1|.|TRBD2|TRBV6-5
CASSSSGRVYNEQFF
TGTGCCAGCAGTTCCAGCGGGAGAGTCTACAATGAGCAGTTCTTC